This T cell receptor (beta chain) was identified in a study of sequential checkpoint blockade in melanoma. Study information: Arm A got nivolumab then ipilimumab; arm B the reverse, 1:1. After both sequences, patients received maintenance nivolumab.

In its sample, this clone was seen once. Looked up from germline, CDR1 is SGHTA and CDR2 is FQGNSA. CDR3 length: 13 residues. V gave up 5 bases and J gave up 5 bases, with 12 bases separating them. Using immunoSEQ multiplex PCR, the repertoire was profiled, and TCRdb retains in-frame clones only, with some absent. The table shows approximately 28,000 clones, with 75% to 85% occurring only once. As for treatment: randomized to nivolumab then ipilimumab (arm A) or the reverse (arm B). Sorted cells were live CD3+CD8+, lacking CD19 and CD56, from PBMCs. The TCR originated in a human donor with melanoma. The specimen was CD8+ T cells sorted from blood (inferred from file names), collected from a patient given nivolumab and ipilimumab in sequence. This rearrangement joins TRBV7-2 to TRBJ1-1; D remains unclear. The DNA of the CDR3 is TGTGCCAGCAGCGAAGGAAGCGGTACTGAAGCTTTCTTT. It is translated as CASSEGSGTEAFF.